The 26 T cell receptor beta chains in this list originate from one sample, sequenced in a study of blood T cell repertoires in COVID-19. Repertoires were generated with immunoSEQ multiplex PCR, while TCRdb's copy carries only in-frame clones and drops some. The sample consists of about 73,000 clones, roughly 84% of them appearing once. Sequencing was performed on peripheral blood. All receptors come from a man older than 75 with active or convalescent COVID-19.

The V and J genes are TRBV6-4 and TRBJ1-2, with 7 bases lining up with TRBD1. The length of the CDR3 is 15 residues. Germline V CDR1 and CDR2: MRHNA, SNTAGT. The V segment lost 7 bases and the J segment 4 bases; nucleotides outside the gene matches: 12. The CDR3 DNA reads TGTGCCAGCATTCTGCCGGGACAGTTATCCTATGGCTACACCTTC. Its translation is CASILPGQLSYGYTF.

The chain combines TRBV5-1 with TRBJ1-4; 10 positions agree with TRBD1. Germline trimming cut 7 bases from V and 6 bases from J; bases unmatched to any gene: 6. Germline CDR1 and CDR2: SGHRS and YFSETQ. The CDR3 consists of 14 residues. The CDR3 DNA follows: TGCGCCAGCGGGACCGGGACAGGGGATGAAAAACTGTTTTTT. Translated: CASGTGTGDEKLFF.

The rearrangement joins TRBV12-5 to TRBJ2-7; D not certain. The germline V and J ends were trimmed by 4 bases and 2 bases, with 12 bases remaining between them. The germline V gene encodes CDR1 LGHNT and CDR2 FRNRAP. CDR3 length: 14 amino acids. This chain's CDR3 is CASGSFGRTYEQYF. As DNA, the CDR3 is TGTGCTAGTGGTTCCTTTGGCAGAACCTACGAGCAGTACTTC.

This chain connects TRBV6-5 to TRBJ1-1, with 12 bases aligning to TRBD1. Trimming at V came to 8 bases and at J to 6 bases, leaving 4 bases not matched to a gene. The CDR3 sequence is 13 residues long. CDR1 MNHEY and CDR2 SVGAGI come from the germline V gene. Here the CDR3 reads CASAGTGGSEAFF. In DNA, the CDR3 is TGTGCCAGCGCCGGGACAGGGGGCTCTGAAGCTTTCTTT.

The V call is TRBV7-6, the J call TRBJ2-5; 8 bases are a match to TRBD1. Germline-derived CDR1 and CDR2 are SGHVS and FNYEAQ. The CDR3 sequence is 16 residues long. J was trimmed by 1 base and V by 1 base; bases with no gene match: 5. CDR3 nucleotides: TGTGCCAGCAGCTTAGGGCAGGGGGCGGCCCAAGAGACCCAGTACTTC. Protein: CASSLGQGAAQETQYF.

CDR3 region: CASNDGRGYGYTF. CDR3 nucleotide sequence: TGTGCCAGCAACGACGGCAGGGGATATGGCTACACCTTC. V gene TRBV2 combines with J gene TRBJ1-2; D might be TRBD1 (6 bases). V was trimmed by 7 bases and J by 5 bases, leaving 14 bases between them. Germline V gene sequence: CDR1 SNHLY, CDR2 FYNNEI. This CDR3 has 13 amino acids.

V is TRBV10-2 and J is TRBJ2-7, with D tentatively TRBD1 (6 bases). The V and J ends lost 7 bases and 5 bases respectively, with 15 bases between them. The CDR3 has 13 residues. Germline assignment: CDR1 WSHSY and CDR2 SAAADI. The CDR3 bases are TGCGCCAGCATCGGGGACATACTCCACGAGCAGTACTTC. Translation gives CASIGDILHEQYF.

The chain links TRBV2 to TRBJ1-2, with D perhaps matching TRBD1 (6 bases). Deletions cut 1 base from V and 14 bases from J, with 17 bases between. CDR1 is SNHLY, CDR2 FYNNEI, per germline. The CDR3 spans 13 residues. The CDR3 DNA reads as TGTGCCAGCAGTGAAGATTCTCGGACAGTCCCTACCTTC. Encoded protein: CASSEDSRTVPTF.

This clone came up a few times. The chain recombines TRBV7-6 with TRBJ1-3; D is perhaps TRBD1 (5 bases). Deletions cut 0 bases from V and 1 base from J, with 13 bases between. Germline V gene data show CDR1 as SGHVS and CDR2 as FNYEAQ. The CDR3 sequence is 17 residues long. The CDR3 DNA sequence: TGTGCCAGCAGCTTAGCGCAAGGGGTCGGTTCTGGAAACACCATATATTTT. This codes for CASSLAQGVGSGNTIYF.

This clone was counted once. The chain combines TRBV6-2 or TRBV6-3 with TRBJ2-1; 12 positions agree with TRBD2. This CDR3 is 14 amino acids long. V lost 5 bases and J lost 10; bases outside the gene matches: 6. The germline gives CDR1 MNHEY, CDR2 SVGEGT. The CDR3 nucleotides are TGTGCCAGCAGTCGACTAGCGGGAGCCGTAGAGCAGTTCTTC. Amino acids: CASSRLAGAVEQFF.

This sequence joins TRBV7-6 and TRBJ2-1; 8 positions match TRBD2. This CDR3 has 15 amino acids. V shed 0 bases and J 9 bases; nucleotides not matched to a gene: 7. Looked up from germline, CDR1 is SGHVS and CDR2 is FNYEAQ. The CDR3 here is CASSLAASGGIEQFF. The CDR3 bases are TGTGCCAGCAGCTTAGCCGCGTCGGGGGGGATTGAGCAGTTCTTC.

The DNA for the CDR3 is TGCGCCAGCAGCCAGAACGTGGAGGGCTGGGGCTACACCTTC. Its protein product is CASSQNVEGWGYTF. The chain carries TRBV4-3 and TRBJ1-2; no clear D gene. Germline-derived CDR1 and CDR2 are LGHNA and YSLEER. Trimming took off 3 bases at V and 8 bases at J, with 16 bases between the two ends. This CDR3 has 14 residues.

The chain carries TRBV4-3 and TRBJ2-2; the D is unclear. This CDR3 contains 14 residues. With 1 base removed from V and 3 bases from J, the gap between germline ends came to 6 bases. Germline CDR1 and CDR2: LGHNA and YSLEER. The CDR3 sequence: CASSQGPYTGELFF. CDR3 coding DNA: TGCGCCAGCAGCCAAGGTCCATACACCGGGGAGCTGTTTTTT.

The J gene is TRBJ1-2, the V gene TRBV4-2, with 7 bases matching TRBD1. J was trimmed by 0 bases and V by 0 bases; bases with no gene match: 7. Per germline, CDR1 LGHNA and CDR2 YNFKEQ. This CDR3 has 17 residues. The CDR3 loop reads CASSQDPGGLANYGYTF. The CDR3 nucleotides read TGTGCCAGCAGCCAAGACCCAGGGGGGTTAGCTAACTATGGCTACACCTTC.

The V and J genes are TRBV10-3 and TRBJ2-7, with D possibly matching TRBD2 (6 bases). From germline, CDR1 is ENHRY and CDR2 SYGVKD. The V end lost 2 bases, the J end lost 7 bases, and 15 bases lay between the germline ends. The CDR3 is made up of 14 amino acids. CDR3: CAISEGGNLLEQYF. CDR3 DNA: TGTGCCATCAGTGAGGGCGGGAACCTTTTGGAGCAGTACTTC.

The chain combines TRBV6-2 or TRBV6-3 with TRBJ2-5; TRBD2 matches at 8 bases. V gave up 6 bases and J gave up 2 bases; unmatched junction bases: 8. The CDR3 is 15 residues long. Germline-derived CDR1 and CDR2 are MNHEY and SVGEGT. This CDR3 reads CASSRGGTRQETQYF. In nucleotides, the CDR3 is TGTGCCAGCAGCCGGGGGGGGACTCGACAAGAGACCCAGTACTTC.

As DNA, the CDR3 is TGTGCCAGCAGTTGGGACACCCAAGAGACCCAGTACTTC. Amino acid sequence: CASSWDTQETQYF. The chain combines TRBV12-3 or TRBV12-4 with TRBJ2-5; D is possibly TRBD1 (6 bases). With 4 bases removed from V and 1 base from J, the gap between germline ends came to 7 bases. This CDR3 spans 13 amino acids.

The chain links TRBV5-6 to TRBJ2-7, with TRBD1 matching 9 bases. V gave up 7 bases and J gave up 4 bases; unmatched junction bases: 9. The CDR3 covers 14 residues. Germline CDR1 SGHDT, CDR2 YYEEEE. The CDR3 is CASRSRQGGYEQYF. DNA of the CDR3: TGTGCCAGCCGAAGTCGACAGGGGGGGTACGAGCAGTACTTC.

The genes are TRBV19 and TRBJ2-7; 7 bases match TRBD2. The CDR3 has 14 residues. Germline V gene data show CDR1 as LNHDA and CDR2 as SQIVND (reference sequence). V lost 4 bases to trimming and J lost 6 bases; unmatched junction nucleotides: 9. Here the CDR3 reads CASSTSGRESEQYF. CDR3 bases: TGTGCCAGTAGTACCTCAGGGAGGGAGTCCGAGCAGTACTTC.

CDR3: CASKQGPTTNTIYF. DNA of the CDR3: TGCGCCAGCAAACAGGGGCCGACGACTAACACCATATATTTT. The V call is TRBV5-1, the J call TRBJ1-3, with TRBD1 identical over 7 bases. Germline V gives CDR1 SGHRS, CDR2 YFSETQ. The CDR3 runs 14 residues. With V trimmed by 6 bases and J by 7 bases, 10 bases remained unmatched.

The chain uses TRBV25-1 and TRBJ2-7, with D maybe TRBD1 (6 bases). Trimming removed 2 bases from V and 2 bases from J, with 13 bases in between. Germline values: CDR1 MGHDK, CDR2 SYGVNS. The CDR3 spans 15 residues. Written as DNA, the CDR3 is TGTGCCAGCAGTGAAACAGGGTGGGGGCCCTACGAGCAGTACTTC. The encoded protein is CASSETGWGPYEQYF.

V gene TRBV6-1 combines with J gene TRBJ1-1; D uncertain. Germline CDR1 MNHNS, CDR2 SASEGT. V was pared by 4 bases and J by 6 bases, with 21 bases between. The CDR3 contains 16 residues. CDR3 region: CASSATRLRGMAEAFF. As DNA, the CDR3 is TGTGCCAGCAGTGCCACCCGCCTTCGGGGTATGGCTGAAGCTTTCTTT.

The chain is built from TRBV2 and TRBJ1-5; a weak D match, TRBD1 (5 bases). CDR1 and CDR2 from the germline V gene are SNHLY and FYNNEI. V lost 11 bases, J lost 6 bases, and 17 bases lay in between. The CDR3 length is 13 residues. CDR3 sequence (DNA): TGTGCCTCCCTTCTGAAAAGGGGTCAGCCCCAGCATTTT. This codes for CASLLKRGQPQHF. Drawing the rest from reference TRBV2 and TRBJ1-5, the complete variable domain is EPEVTQTPSHQVTQMGQEVILRCVPISNHLYFYWYRQILGQKVEFLVSFYNNEISEKSEIFDDQFSVERPDGSNFTLKIRSTKLEDSAMYFCASLLKRGQPQHFGDGTRLSIL.

The gene calls are TRBV5-1 and TRBJ2-5; 15 positions agree with TRBD2. The CDR3 is made up of 15 amino acids. With 4 bases clipped from V and 5 bases from J, the junction kept 3 bases outside the gene matches. From germline, CDR1 is SGHRS and CDR2 YFSETQ. The DNA of the CDR3 is TGCGCCAGCAGCGCGGGACTAGCGGGGGGTGAGACCCAGTACTTC. This encodes CASSAGLAGGETQYF.

The V gene is TRBV5-6, the J gene TRBJ2-7; D might be TRBD1 (5 bases). The CDR3 consists of 14 residues. Germline loops: CDR1 SGHDT, CDR2 YYEEEE. V was cut by 3 bases and J by 2 bases, with 12 bases left in between. The CDR3 DNA reads as TGTGCCAGCAGCTCCGACAGTCACCCCTACGAGCAGTACTTC. Translation gives CASSSDSHPYEQYF.

Notes on this clone: The same CDR3 is also encoded by other DNA sequences in this sample. The gene calls are TRBV28 and TRBJ2-1; D remains ambiguous. Deletions cut 3 bases from V and 4 bases from J, with 4 bases between. From germline, CDR1 is MDHEN and CDR2 SYDVKM. The CDR3 is 12 residues long. The CDR3, as DNA: TGTGCCAGCAGTTTGAGGTACAATGAGCAGTTCTTC. Its translation is CASSLRYNEQFF.